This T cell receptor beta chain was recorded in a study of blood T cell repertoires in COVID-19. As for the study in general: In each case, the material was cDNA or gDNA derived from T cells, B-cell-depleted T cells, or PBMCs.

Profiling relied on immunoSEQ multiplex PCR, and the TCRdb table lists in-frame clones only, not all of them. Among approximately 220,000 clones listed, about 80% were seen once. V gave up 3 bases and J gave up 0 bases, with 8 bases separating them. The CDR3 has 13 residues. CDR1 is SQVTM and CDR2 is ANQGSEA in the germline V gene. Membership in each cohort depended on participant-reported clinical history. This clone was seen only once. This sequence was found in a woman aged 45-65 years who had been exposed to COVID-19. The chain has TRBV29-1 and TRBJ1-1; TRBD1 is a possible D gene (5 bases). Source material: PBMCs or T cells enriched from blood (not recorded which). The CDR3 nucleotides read TGCAGCGTTGACGGGGGTATGAACACTGAAGCTTTCTTT. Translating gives CSVDGGMNTEAFF. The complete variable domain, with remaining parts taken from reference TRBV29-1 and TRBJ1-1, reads SAVISQKPSRDICQRGTSLTIQCQVDSQVTMMFWYRQQPGQSLTLIATANQGSEATYESGFVIDKFPISRPNLTFSTLTVSNMSPEDSSIYLCSVDGGMNTEAFFGQGTRLTVV.